Listed below are T cell receptor beta chains from one sample, sequenced in a study of regulatory T cells in long-lasting Graves disease. One entry per CDR3 protein, called by TCRdb with MiXCR from the multiplex PCR reads. The sample records approximately 400,000 distinct CDR3 sequences, just under 15% being singletons. These data are also associated with another study on T cells in Graves' hyperthyroidism and ophthalmopathy.

The starting material was peripheral blood mononuclear cells (PBMCs), obtained at new diagnosis, from a patient treated with antithyroid drugs. The receptors derive from a woman younger than 45 with Graves disease. CDR3s include the opening cysteine and the closing phenylalanine or tryptophan. D genes are given only for firm matches. Not every row has a clone size; where given, it reads once, few, many or a size class.

d_gene | len | abundance | j_gene | v_gene | CDR3aa | CDR3nt
TRBD1 | 15 | . | TRBJ1-4 | TRBV5-1 | CASSGIGQGGEKLFF | TGCGCCAGCAGCGGTATAGGACAGGGGGGCGAAAAACTGTTTTTT
. | 14 | many | TRBJ1-4 | TRBV7-8 | CASSLDGSNEKLFF | TGTGCCAGCAGCCTGGATGGGTCTAATGAAAAACTGTTTTTT
TRBD1 | 15 | many | TRBJ2-5 | TRBV6-1 | CASSAWGQGRETQYF | TGTGCCAGCAGCGCCTGGGGACAGGGAAGAGAGACCCAGTACTTC
. | 14 | many | TRBJ2-5 | TRBV12-3/TRBV12-4 | CASRMGTVQETQYF | TGTGCCAGCAGAATGGGGACGGTCCAAGAGACCCAGTACTTC
. | 15 | . | TRBJ2-2 | TRBV5-1 | CASSRVGQNTGELFF | TGCGCCAGCAGCCGCGTGGGACAGAACACCGGGGAGCTGTTTTTT
TRBD1 | 15 | . | TRBJ1-3 | TRBV11-2 | CASSSQGASGNAIYF | TGTGCCAGCAGCTCTCAGGGGGCTTCTGGAAACGCCATATATTTT
. | 14 | many | TRBJ2-5 | TRBV28 | CASIRVGQQETQYF | TGTGCCAGCATAAGAGTGGGACAACAAGAGACCCAGTACTTC
. | 14 | many | TRBJ2-5 | TRBV11-3 | CASSSIRSQETQYF | TGTGCCAGCAGCTCGATCAGGTCTCAAGAGACCCAGTACTTC
TRBD1 | 15 | . | TRBJ2-1 | TRBV7-3 | CASSFGGQGSNEQFF | TGTGCCAGCAGCTTCGGGGGACAGGGAAGCAATGAGCAGTTCTTC
. | 15 | many | TRBJ2-7 | TRBV7-2 | CASSLSPATSYEQYF | TGTGCCAGCAGCTTAAGTCCAGCCACCTCCTACGAGCAGTACTTC
TRBD1 | 14 | many | TRBJ2-1 | TRBV11-2 | CASSLEVTGLEQFF | TGTGCCAGCAGCTTAGAGGTGACAGGGCTTGAGCAGTTCTTC
. | 15 | few | TRBJ1-3 | TRBV5-1 | CASSPGRDLRNTIYF | TGCGCCAGCAGCCCGGGTCGGGACCTTCGAAACACCATATATTTT
. | 15 | many | TRBJ1-4 | TRBV13 | CASSGREGTNEKLFF | TGTGCCAGCAGCGGCCGCGAGGGAACTAATGAAAAACTGTTTTTT
TRBD2 | 14 | many | TRBJ2-1 | TRBV20-1 | CSARRLAGGPEQFF | TGCAGTGCTAGGCGACTAGCGGGAGGGCCTGAGCAGTTCTTC
. | 17 | many | TRBJ1-1 | TRBV29-1 | CSVEAYSIHTTYTEAFF | TGCAGCGTTGAAGCCTACTCGATCCATACTACTTACACTGAAGCTTTCTTT
TRBD2 | 15 | many | TRBJ2-3 | TRBV14 | CASSLGLAEGDTQYF | TGTGCCAGCAGCCTGGGACTAGCGGAAGGGGATACGCAGTATTTT
. | 13 | . | TRBJ1-1 | TRBV12-3/TRBV12-4 | CASSYDSSTEAFF | TGTGCCAGCAGTTACGACAGCTCCACTGAAGCTTTCTTT
TRBD1 | 14 | many | TRBJ2-1 | TRBV9 | CASSAGGAVDEQFF | TGTGCCAGCAGCGCAGGGGGCGCTGTCGATGAGCAGTTCTTC
TRBD2 | 17 | few | TRBJ2-7 | TRBV27 | CASSSRTSGKGLYEQYF | TGTGCCAGCAGTTCCCGGACTAGCGGGAAAGGGCTCTACGAGCAGTACTTC
. | 15 | many | TRBJ1-1 | TRBV5-6 | CASSLLQLMNTEAFF | TGTGCCAGCAGCTTGCTCCAGCTCATGAACACTGAAGCTTTCTTT
. | 16 | many | TRBJ2-7 | TRBV11-2 | CASSYDGAGTLYEQYF | TGTGCCAGCAGCTACGACGGTGCCGGGACACTCTACGAGCAGTACTTC
TRBD1 | 15 | many | TRBJ2-7 | TRBV9 | CASSALLGQGDEQYF | TGTGCCAGCAGCGCCCTCCTGGGACAGGGTGACGAGCAGTACTTC
TRBD2 | 15 | many | TRBJ2-1 | TRBV12-3/TRBV12-4 | CASSPTSALFNEQFF | TGTGCCAGCAGTCCAACTAGCGCCTTGTTCAATGAGCAGTTCTTC
. | 16 | few | TRBJ2-4 | TRBV7-8 | CASSLVGTVAENIQYF | TGTGCCAGCAGCTTAGTGGGGACGGTAGCCGAAAACATTCAGTACTTC
TRBD2 | 16 | many | TRBJ2-3 | TRBV20-1 | CSARPTTSGGTDTQYF | TGCAGTGCTAGACCAACTACTAGCGGGGGCACAGATACGCAGTATTTT
TRBD2 | 14 | many | TRBJ2-5 | TRBV4-1 | CASSQTGLAETQYF | TGCGCCAGCAGCCAAACAGGACTAGCAGAGACCCAGTACTTC
TRBD2 | 15 | . | TRBJ2-1 | TRBV9 | CASSANPTSEDEQFF | TGTGCCAGCAGCGCGAATCCTACTAGCGAGGATGAGCAGTTCTTC
TRBD2 | 15 | many | TRBJ2-7 | TRBV7-2 | CASSFSGRHSYEQYF | TGTGCCAGCAGCTTTAGCGGGAGGCACTCCTACGAGCAGTACTTC
TRBD1 | 14 | few | TRBJ1-1 | TRBV20-1 | CSADPGGADSEAFF | TGCAGTGCCGATCCAGGGGGCGCAGACTCTGAAGCTTTCTTT
. | 11 | many | TRBJ1-5 | TRBV7-8 | CASSLAGPQHF | TGTGCCAGCAGCTTAGCCGGGCCCCAGCATTTT
. | 16 | . | TRBJ1-3 | TRBV5-1 | CASSLVSSTFLNTIYF | TGCGCCAGCAGCTTGGTTTCGAGCACGTTCCTAAACACCATATATTTT
. | 14 | few | TRBJ2-3 | TRBV11-3 | CASSPAHGTDTQYF | TGTGCCAGCAGCCCCGCTCATGGGACAGATACGCAGTATTTT
. | 15 | few | TRBJ1-1 | TRBV10-3 | CAISESGVTGTEAFF | TGTGCCATCAGTGAGTCTGGGGTGACGGGCACTGAAGCTTTCTTT
. | 14 | many | TRBJ2-3 | TRBV27 | CASSLGGATDTQYF | TGTGCCAGCAGTTTGGGCGGGGCCACAGATACGCAGTATTTT
. | 11 | many | TRBJ2-7 | TRBV20-1 | CSALGSYEQYF | TGCAGTGCATTGGGGTCCTACGAGCAGTACTTC
. | 11 | many | TRBJ1-3 | TRBV20-1 | CSARDENTIYF | TGCAGTGCTAGAGATGAAAACACCATATATTTT
TRBD1 | 13 | many | TRBJ2-5 | TRBV7-8 | CASSLGQSETQYF | TGTGCCAGCAGCCTGGGACAGTCGGAGACCCAGTACTTC
TRBD1 | 13 | . | TRBJ1-5 | TRBV2 | CASSTGVGQPQHF | TGTGCCAGCAGCACAGGGGTTGGTCAGCCCCAGCATTTT
TRBD1 | 16 | few | TRBJ2-3 | TRBV14 | CASSAPRDRGLDTQYF | TGTGCCAGCAGCGCCCCCAGGGACAGGGGACTAGATACGCAGTATTTT
. | 14 | many | TRBJ1-2 | TRBV6-5 | CASSYSDQNYGYTF | TGTGCCAGCAGTTACTCTGACCAGAACTATGGCTACACCTTC
. | 14 | . | TRBJ1-1 | TRBV27 | CASRLSGVLAEAFF | TGTGCCAGCCGCCTATCTGGGGTGCTAGCTGAAGCTTTCTTT
. | 13 | . | TRBJ2-5 | TRBV10-3 | CAISGQIQVTQYF | TGTGCCATCAGTGGACAGATCCAAGTGACCCAGTACTTC
TRBD2 | 18 | many | TRBJ2-3 | TRBV20-1 | CSARGPTSGNANTDTQYF | TGCAGTGCTAGAGGCCCGACTAGCGGGAATGCGAACACAGATACGCAGTATTTT
. | 13 | . | TRBJ2-1 | TRBV19 | CASSIQGLNEQFF | TGTGCCAGTAGTATACAGGGGCTAAATGAGCAGTTCTTC
. | 12 | many | TRBJ1-4 | TRBV11-3 | CASSSMTSRLFF | TGTGCCAGCAGCTCCATGACTTCCCGTCTGTTTTTT
. | 19 | many | TRBJ1-3 | TRBV7-2 | CASSLGVWTARHSGNTIYF | TGTGCCAGCAGCTTAGGGGTGTGGACAGCGAGGCACTCTGGAAACACCATATATTTT
. | 15 | . | TRBJ1-1 | TRBV12-5 | CANGLVLGGSTEAFF | TGTGCTAATGGTTTGGTACTGGGGGGGAGCACTGAAGCTTTCTTT
TRBD2 | 13 | . | TRBJ2-1 | TRBV28 | CASTPGLVNEQFF | TGTGCCAGCACCCCAGGACTAGTCAATGAGCAGTTCTTC
. | 14 | . | TRBJ1-1 | TRBV14 | CASSQLGPNTEAFF | TGTGCCAGCAGCCAACTCGGCCCGAACACTGAAGCTTTCTTT
TRBD2 | 17 | few | TRBJ2-3 | TRBV28 | CARTGLAGLTSTDTQYF | TGTGCCAGGACAGGACTAGCGGGACTTACTAGCACAGATACGCAGTATTTT
. | 12 | . | TRBJ1-1 | TRBV28 | CAERGPGTEAFF | TGTGCCGAGCGGGGGCCGGGGACTGAAGCTTTCTTT
. | 13 | few | TRBJ2-5 | TRBV29-1 | CSAGRAIQETQYF | TGCAGCGCCGGACGGGCTATCCAAGAGACCCAGTACTTC
TRBD2 | 15 | . | TRBJ2-2 | TRBV4-2 | CASSQREVNTGELFF | TGTGCCAGCAGCCAGCGGGAGGTCAACACCGGGGAGCTGTTTTTT